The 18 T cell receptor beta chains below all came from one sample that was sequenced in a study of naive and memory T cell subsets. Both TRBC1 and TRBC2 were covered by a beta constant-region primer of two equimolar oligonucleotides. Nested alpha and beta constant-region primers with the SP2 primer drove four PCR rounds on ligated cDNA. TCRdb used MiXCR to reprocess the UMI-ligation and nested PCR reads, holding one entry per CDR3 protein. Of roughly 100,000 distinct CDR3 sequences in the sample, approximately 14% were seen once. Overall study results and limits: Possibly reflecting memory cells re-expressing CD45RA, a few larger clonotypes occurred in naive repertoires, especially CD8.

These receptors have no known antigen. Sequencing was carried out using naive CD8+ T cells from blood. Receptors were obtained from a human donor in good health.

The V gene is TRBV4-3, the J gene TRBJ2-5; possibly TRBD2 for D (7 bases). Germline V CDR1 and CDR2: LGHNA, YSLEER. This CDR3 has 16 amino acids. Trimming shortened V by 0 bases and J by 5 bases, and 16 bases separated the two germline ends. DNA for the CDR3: TGCGCCAGCAGCCAAGATACGGGCGGGGGCCGGGAGACCCAGTACTTC. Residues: CASSQDTGGGRETQYF.

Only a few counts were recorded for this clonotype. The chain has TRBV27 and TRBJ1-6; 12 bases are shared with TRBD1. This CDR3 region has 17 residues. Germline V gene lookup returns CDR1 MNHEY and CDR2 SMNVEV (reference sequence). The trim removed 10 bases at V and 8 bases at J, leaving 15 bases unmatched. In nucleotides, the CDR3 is TGTGCCACCGCATTAGTCGGGACAGGGGGCGCAGATTCACCCCTCCACTTT. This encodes CATALVGTGGADSPLHF.

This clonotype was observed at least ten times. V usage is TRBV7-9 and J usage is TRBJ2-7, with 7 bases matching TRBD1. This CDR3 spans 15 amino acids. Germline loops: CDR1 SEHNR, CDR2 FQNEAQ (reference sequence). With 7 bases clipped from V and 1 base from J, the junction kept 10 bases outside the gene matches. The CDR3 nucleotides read TGTGCCAGCATCGACGGGACAGCGCGATCCTACGAGCAGTACTTC. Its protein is CASIDGTARSYEQYF.

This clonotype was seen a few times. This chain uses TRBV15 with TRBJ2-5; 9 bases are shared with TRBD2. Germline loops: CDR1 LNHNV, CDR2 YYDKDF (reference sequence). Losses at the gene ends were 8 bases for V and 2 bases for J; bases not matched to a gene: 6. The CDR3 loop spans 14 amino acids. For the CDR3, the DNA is TGTGCCACCTCACTAGCGGGCATACAAGAGACCCAGTACTTC. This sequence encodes CATSLAGIQETQYF.

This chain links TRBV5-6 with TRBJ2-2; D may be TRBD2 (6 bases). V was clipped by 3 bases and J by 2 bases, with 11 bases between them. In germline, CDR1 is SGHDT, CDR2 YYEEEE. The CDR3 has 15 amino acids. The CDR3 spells CASSSRDFNTGELFF. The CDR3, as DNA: TGTGCCAGCAGCTCCAGGGACTTCAACACCGGGGAGCTGTTTTTT.

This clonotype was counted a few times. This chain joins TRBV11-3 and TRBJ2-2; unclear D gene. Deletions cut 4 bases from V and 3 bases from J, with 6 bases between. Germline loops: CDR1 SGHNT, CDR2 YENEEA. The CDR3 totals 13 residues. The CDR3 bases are TGTGCCAGCAGCTATGGAGACACCGGGGAGCTGTTTTTT. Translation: CASSYGDTGELFF. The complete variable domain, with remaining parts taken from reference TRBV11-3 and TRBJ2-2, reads EAGVVQSPRYKIIEKKQPVAFWCNPISGHNTLYWYLQNLGQGPELLIRYENEEAVDDSQLPKDRFSAERLKGVDSTLKIQPAELGDSAVYLCASSYGDTGELFFGEGSRLTVL.

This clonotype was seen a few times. CDR3 in amino acids: CASSYLQRLRDTEAFF. The CDR3 nucleotides are TGTGCCAGCAGTTACCTACAGAGATTGAGAGACACTGAAGCTTTCTTT. The genes are TRBV6-6 and TRBJ1-1, with unresolved D. The CDR3 is 16 residues long. Trimming stripped 2 bases from V and 3 bases from J, with 16 bases between. CDR1 and CDR2 (germline): MNHNY, SVGAGI (reference sequence).

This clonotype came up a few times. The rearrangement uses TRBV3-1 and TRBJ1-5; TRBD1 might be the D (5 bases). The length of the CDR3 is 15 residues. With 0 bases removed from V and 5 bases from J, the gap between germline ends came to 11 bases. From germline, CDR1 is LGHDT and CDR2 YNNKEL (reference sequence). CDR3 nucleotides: TGTGCCAGCAGCCAAGATACGTCGGGGGATCAGCCCCAGCATTTT. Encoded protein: CASSQDTSGDQPQHF.

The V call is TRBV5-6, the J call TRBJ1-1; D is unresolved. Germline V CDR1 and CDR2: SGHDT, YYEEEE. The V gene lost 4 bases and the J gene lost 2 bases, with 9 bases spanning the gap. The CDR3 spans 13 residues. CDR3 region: CASSQAANTEAFF. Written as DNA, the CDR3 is TGTGCCAGCAGCCAGGCAGCCAACACTGAAGCTTTCTTT.

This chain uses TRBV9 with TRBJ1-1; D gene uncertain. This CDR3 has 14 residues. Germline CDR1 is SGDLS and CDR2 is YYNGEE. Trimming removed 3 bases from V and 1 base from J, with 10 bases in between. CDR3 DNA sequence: TGTGCCAGCAGCGCCTCCCGAGGGAACACTGAAGCTTTCTTT. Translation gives CASSASRGNTEAFF.

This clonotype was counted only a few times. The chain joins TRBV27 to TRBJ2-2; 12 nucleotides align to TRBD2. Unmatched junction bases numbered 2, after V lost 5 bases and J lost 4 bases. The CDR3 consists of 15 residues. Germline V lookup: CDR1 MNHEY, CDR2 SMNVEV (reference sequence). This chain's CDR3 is CASSKTSGGTGELFF. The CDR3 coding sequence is TGTGCCAGCAGTAAGACTAGCGGGGGCACCGGGGAGCTGTTTTTT.

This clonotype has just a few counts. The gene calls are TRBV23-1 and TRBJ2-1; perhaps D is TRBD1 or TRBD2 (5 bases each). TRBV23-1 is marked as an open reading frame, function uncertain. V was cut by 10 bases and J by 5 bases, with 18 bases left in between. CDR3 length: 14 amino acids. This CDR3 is CATAAGDEHNEQFF. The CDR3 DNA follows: TGCGCCACCGCCGCCGGGGACGAACACAATGAGCAGTTCTTC.

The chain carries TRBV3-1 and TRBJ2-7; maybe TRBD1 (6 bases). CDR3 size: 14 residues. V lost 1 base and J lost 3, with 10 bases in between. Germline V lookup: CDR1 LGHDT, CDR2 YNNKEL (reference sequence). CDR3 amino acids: CASSQGTAYYEQYF. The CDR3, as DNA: TGTGCCAGCAGCCAAGGGACAGCGTACTACGAGCAGTACTTC.

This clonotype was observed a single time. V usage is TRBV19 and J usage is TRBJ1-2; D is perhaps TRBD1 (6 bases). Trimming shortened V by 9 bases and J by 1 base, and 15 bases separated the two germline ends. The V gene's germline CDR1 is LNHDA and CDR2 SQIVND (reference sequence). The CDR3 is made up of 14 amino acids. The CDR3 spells CASTWGALNYGYTF. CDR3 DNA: TGTGCCAGCACTTGGGGGGCCCTTAACTATGGCTACACCTTC.

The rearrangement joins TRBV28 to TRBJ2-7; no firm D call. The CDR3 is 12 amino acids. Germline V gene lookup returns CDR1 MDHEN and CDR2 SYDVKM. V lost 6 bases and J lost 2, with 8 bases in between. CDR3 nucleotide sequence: TGTGCCAGCAGATCCCTAACCTACGAGCAGTACTTC. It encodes CASRSLTYEQYF.

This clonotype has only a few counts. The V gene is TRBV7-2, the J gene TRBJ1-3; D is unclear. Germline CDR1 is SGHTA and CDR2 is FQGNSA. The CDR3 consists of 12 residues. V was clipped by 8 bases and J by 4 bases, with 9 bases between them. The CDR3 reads CASSPLGNTIYF. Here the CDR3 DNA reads TGTGCCAGCTCACCCCTAGGAAACACCATATATTTT.

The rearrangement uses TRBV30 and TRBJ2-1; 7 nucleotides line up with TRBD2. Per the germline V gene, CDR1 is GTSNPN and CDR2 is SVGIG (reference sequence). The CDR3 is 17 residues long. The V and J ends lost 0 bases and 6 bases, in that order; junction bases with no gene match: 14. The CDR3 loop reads CAWSVNRGEGLGNEQFF. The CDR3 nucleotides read TGTGCCTGGAGTGTAAATCGCGGGGAGGGATTGGGCAATGAGCAGTTCTTC.

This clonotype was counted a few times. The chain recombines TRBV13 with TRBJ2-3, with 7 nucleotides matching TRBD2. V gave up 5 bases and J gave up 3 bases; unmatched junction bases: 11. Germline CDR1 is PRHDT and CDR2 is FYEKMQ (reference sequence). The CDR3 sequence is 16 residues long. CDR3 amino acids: CASSPSGTTKTDTQYF. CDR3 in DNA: TGTGCCAGCAGCCCATCCGGGACTACCAAAACAGATACGCAGTATTTT.